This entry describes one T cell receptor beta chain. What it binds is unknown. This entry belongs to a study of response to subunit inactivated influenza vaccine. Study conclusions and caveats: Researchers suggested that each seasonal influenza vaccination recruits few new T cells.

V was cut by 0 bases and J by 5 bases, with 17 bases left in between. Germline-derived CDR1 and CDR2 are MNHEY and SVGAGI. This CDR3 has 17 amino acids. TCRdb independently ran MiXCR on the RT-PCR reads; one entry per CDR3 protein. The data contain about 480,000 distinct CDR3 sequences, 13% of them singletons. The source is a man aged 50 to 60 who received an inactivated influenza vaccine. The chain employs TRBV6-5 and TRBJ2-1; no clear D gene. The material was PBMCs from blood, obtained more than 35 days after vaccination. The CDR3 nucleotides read TGTGCCAGCAGTTACTCCTTGTTGGCACTACGGGACAATGAGCAGTTCTTC. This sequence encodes CASSYSLLALRDNEQFF.